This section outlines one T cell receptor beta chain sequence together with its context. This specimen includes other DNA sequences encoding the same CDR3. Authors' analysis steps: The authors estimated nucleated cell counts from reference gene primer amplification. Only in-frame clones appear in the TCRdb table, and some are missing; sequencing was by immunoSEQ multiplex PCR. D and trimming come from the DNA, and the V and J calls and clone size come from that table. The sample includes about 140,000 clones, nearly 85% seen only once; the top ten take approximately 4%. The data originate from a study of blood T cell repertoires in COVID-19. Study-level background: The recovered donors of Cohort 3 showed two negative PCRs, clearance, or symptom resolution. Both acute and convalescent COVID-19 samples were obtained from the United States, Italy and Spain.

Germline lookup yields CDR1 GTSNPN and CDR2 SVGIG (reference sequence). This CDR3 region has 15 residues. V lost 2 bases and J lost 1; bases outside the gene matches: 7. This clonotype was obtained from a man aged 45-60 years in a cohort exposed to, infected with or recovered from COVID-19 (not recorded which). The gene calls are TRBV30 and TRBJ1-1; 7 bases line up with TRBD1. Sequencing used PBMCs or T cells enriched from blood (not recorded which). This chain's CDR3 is CAWSPPDRPNTEAFF. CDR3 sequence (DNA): TGTGCCTGGAGTCCACCGGACAGGCCGAACACTGAAGCTTTCTTT.